This entry lists 4 T cell receptor beta chains sequenced from one sample in a study of technical replicates of blood from a few donors. Here immunoSEQ multiplex PCR was the method, and the copy in TCRdb shows in-frame clones only, minus some. This sample has tens of thousands of clones; roughly 90% occur once, and the top ten carry 0.42%. What was sequenced was T cells isolated from PBMCs. The receptors were sampled from a human donor in good health.

This clone has just a few counts. The chain links TRBV7-2 to TRBJ2-7; possibly TRBD2 for D (5 bases). Per germline, CDR1 SGHTA and CDR2 FQGNSA. The length of the CDR3 is 13 residues. V was trimmed by 3 bases and J by 7 bases, leaving 13 bases between them. The CDR3 protein is CASSFEGGREQYF. The CDR3 DNA follows: TGTGCCAGCAGCTTTGAGGGTGGGCGGGAGCAGTACTTC.

V usage is TRBV11-2 and J usage is TRBJ1-4, with 11 bases that match TRBD1. Germline-derived CDR1 and CDR2 are SGHAT and FQNNGV. The V gene end was trimmed by 4 bases and the J gene end by 8 bases; junction bases not matched to a gene: 3. The CDR3 length is 14 residues. The CDR3 sequence is CASSYGTGGEKLFF. The CDR3 DNA reads as TGTGCCAGCAGCTACGGGACAGGGGGAGAAAAACTGTTTTTT.

As to this clone: The junction does not match germline at one end; this may be a read error. This chain connects TRBV2 to TRBJ2-7; 12 positions match TRBD2. Germline lookup yields CDR1 SNHLY and CDR2 FYNNEI. The CDR3 sequence is 16 residues long. The CDR3 region has the DNA TGTGCCAGCAGTGAAGATTTGAGACTAGCGGGAGAGAGGCCTTTCTTC. Translated: CASSEDLRLAGERPFF. Based on the CDR3 plus reference TRBV2 and TRBJ2-7, the full variable domain is EPEVTQTPSHQVTQMGQEVILRCVPISNHLYFYWYRQILGQKVEFLVSFYNNEISEKSEIFDDQFSVERPDGSNFTLKIRSTKLEDSAMYFCASSEDLRLAGERPFFGPGTRLTVT.

The rearrangement joins TRBV9 to TRBJ1-4; possibly TRBD1 for D (6 bases). This CDR3 is built from 16 residues. The V end lost 3 bases, the J end lost 6 bases, and 18 bases lay between the germline ends. Germline CDR1 and CDR2: SGDLS and YYNGEE. The CDR3 spells CASSAEGDGGDEKLFF. For the CDR3, the DNA is TGTGCCAGCAGCGCAGAGGGGGACGGAGGAGATGAAAAACTGTTTTTT. Full variable domain (remainder filled in from reference TRBV9 and TRBJ1-4): DSGVTQTPKHLITATGQRVTLRCSPRSGDLSVYWYQQSLDQGLQFLIQYYNGEERAKGNILERFSAQQFPDLHSELNLSSLELGDSALYFCASSAEGDGGDEKLFFGSGTQLSVL.